The present T cell receptor beta chain was sequenced within a study of T cell repertoires in cytomegalovirus infection. Study information: Matching HLA type, along with CMV infection, was indicated by public TCR beta signatures.

TCRdb redid the calling of the reads with MiXCR, one entry per CDR3 protein. The profile shows about 200,000 distinct CDR3 sequences, less than 9.5% of them singletons. Per the germline V gene, CDR1 is LNHDA and CDR2 is SQIVND (reference sequence). Trimming pared 7 bases from V and 7 bases from J, leaving 16 bases between. The CDR3 sequence is 13 residues long. Input material: PBMCs. This receptor was identified in a human donor in good health (CMV status not recorded). Some clones in this sample may be carry-over from other donors' samples. This chain links TRBV19 with TRBJ1-1; D is perhaps TRBD1 (6 bases). The CDR3 loop is CASKTGQRVEAFF. CDR3 nucleotides: TGTGCCAGTAAGACTGGACAGCGCGTTGAAGCTTTCTTT.